The 5 T cell receptor beta chains in this list originate from one sample, sequenced in a study of Graves' ophthalmopathy and Graves' hyperthyroidism. RNA served as the template for amplifying TCR beta CDR3 regions. Scientists carried out first-round RT-PCR using HTBI primers and then a second-round multiplex PCR. Each CDR3 protein is one row after TCRdb ran MiXCR on the multiplex PCR reads. The data show some 410,000 distinct CDR3 sequences, around 21% seen once. Input material: peripheral blood. The source of these receptors is a woman under 30 with stable Graves' hyperthyroidism.

The rearrangement links TRBV6-5 to TRBJ1-1; 7 bases are shared with TRBD1. J lost 0 bases, V lost 5 bases, and 3 bases had no gene match. The CDR3 extends over 14 amino acids. Germline assignment: CDR1 MNHEY and CDR2 SVGAGI. CDR3 sequence (DNA): TGTGCCAGCAGTCACAGGGGTTTGAACACTGAAGCTTTCTTT. This codes for CASSHRGLNTEAFF.

This clonotype was recorded many times. The V gene is TRBV7-3, the J gene TRBJ2-6; no firm D call. The CDR3 extends over 14 amino acids. Trimming removed 5 bases at V and 1 base at J, with 6 bases between. The germline gives CDR1 SGHTA, CDR2 FQGTGA. The CDR3: CASSPRSGANVLTF. The CDR3 bases are TGTGCCAGCAGCCCTCGATCTGGGGCCAACGTCCTGACTTTC.

This clonotype was counted at least ten times. This sequence may be a read error, since a much larger clone differs from it by one base. The rearrangement uses TRBV6-1 and TRBJ1-1; no clear D gene. CDR1 is MNHNS, CDR2 SASEGT, per germline. Trimming took 0 bases from V and 1 from J, leaving 3 bases between them. The CDR3 loop spans 13 amino acids. The CDR3 DNA reads TGTGCCAGCAGTGAAGCTTGGAACACTGAAGCTTTCTTT. It codes for CASSEAWNTEAFF.

This clonotype was seen at least ten times. The chain links TRBV3-1 to TRBJ2-2; tentatively, D is TRBD1 (5 bases). Trimming took 4 bases from V and 3 from J, leaving 12 bases between them. This CDR3 spans 15 amino acids. Germline lookup yields CDR1 LGHDT and CDR2 YNNKEL (reference sequence). The CDR3 reads CASSPWTSHTGELFF. CDR3 coding DNA: TGTGCCAGCAGCCCGTGGACAAGTCACACCGGGGAGCTGTTTTTT.

This clonotype was seen at least ten times. CDR3 coding DNA: TGTGCCAGCACCTTACAGGGCAGCTATCAGCCCCAGCATTTT. Protein sequence: CASTLQGSYQPQHF. The V gene is TRBV6-1, the J gene TRBJ1-5; TRBD1 might be the D (6 bases). The length of the CDR3 is 14 residues. The ends were cut back, 7 bases at V and 5 bases at J, with 15 bases in the middle. In germline, CDR1 is MNHNS, CDR2 SASEGT.